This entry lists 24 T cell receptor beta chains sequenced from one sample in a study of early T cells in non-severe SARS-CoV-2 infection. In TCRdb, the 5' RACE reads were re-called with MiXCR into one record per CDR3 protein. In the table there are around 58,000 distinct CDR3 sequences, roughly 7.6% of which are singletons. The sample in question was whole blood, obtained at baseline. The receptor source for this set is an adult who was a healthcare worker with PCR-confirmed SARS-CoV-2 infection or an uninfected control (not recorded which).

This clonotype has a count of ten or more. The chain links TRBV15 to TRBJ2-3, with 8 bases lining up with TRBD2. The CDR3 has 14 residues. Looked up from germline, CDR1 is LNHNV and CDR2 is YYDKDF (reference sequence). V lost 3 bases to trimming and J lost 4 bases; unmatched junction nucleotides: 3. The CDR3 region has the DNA TGTGCCACCAGCAGCGGGAGGGATTCAGATACGCAGTATTTT. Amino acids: CATSSGRDSDTQYF.

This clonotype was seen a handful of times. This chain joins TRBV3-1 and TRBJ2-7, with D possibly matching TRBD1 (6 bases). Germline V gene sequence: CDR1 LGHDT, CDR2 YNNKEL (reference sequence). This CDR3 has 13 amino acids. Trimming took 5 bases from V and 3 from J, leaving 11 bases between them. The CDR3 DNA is TGTGCCAGCAGCAAACAGGGTCTCTACGAGCAGTACTTC. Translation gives CASSKQGLYEQYF.

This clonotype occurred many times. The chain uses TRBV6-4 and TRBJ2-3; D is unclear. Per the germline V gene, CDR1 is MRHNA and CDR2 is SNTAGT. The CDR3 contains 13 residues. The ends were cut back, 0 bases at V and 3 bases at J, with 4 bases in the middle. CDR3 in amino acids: CASSDSTTDTQYF. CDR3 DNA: TGTGCCAGCAGTGACTCGACTACAGATACGCAGTATTTT.

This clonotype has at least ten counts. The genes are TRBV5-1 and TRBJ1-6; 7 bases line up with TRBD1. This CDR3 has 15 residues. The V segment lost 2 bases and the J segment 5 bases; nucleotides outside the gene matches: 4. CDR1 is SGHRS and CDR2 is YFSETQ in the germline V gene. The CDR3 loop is CASSFDRAHNSPLHF. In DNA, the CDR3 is TGCGCCAGCAGCTTCGACAGGGCCCATAATTCACCCCTCCACTTT.

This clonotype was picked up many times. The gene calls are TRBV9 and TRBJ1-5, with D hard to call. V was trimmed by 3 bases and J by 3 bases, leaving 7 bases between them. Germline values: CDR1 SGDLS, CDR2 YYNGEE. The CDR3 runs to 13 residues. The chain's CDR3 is CASSGRPNQPQHF. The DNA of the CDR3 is TGTGCCAGCAGCGGCAGGCCCAATCAGCCCCAGCATTTT.

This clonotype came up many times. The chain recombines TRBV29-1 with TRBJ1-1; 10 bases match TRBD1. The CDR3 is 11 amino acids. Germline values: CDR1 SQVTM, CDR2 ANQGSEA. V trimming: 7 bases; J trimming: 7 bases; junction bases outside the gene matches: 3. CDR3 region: CSAGQGNEAFF. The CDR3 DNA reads TGCAGCGCGGGACAGGGGAATGAAGCTTTCTTT.

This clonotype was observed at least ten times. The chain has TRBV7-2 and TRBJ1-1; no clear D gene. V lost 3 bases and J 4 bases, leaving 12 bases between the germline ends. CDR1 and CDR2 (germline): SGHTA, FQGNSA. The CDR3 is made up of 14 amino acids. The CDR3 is CASSLKGGGTEAFF. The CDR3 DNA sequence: TGTGCCAGCAGCTTGAAGGGCGGCGGCACTGAAGCTTTCTTT.

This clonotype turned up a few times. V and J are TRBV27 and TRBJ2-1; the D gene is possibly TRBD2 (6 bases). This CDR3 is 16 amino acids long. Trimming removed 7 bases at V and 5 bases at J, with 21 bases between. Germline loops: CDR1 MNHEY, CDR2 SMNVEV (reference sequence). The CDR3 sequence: CASTLTPGRNNNEQFF. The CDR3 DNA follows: TGTGCCAGCACATTAACCCCCGGGAGAAACAACAATGAGCAGTTCTTC.

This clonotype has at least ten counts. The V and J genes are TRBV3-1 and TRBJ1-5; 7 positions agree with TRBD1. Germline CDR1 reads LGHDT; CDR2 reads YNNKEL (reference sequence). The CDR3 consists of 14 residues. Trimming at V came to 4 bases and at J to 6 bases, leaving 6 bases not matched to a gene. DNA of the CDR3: TGTGCCAGCAGCCCGACAGGGAAGGGTCAGCCCCAGCATTTT. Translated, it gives CASSPTGKGQPQHF. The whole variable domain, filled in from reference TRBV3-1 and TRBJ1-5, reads DTAVSQTPKYLVTQMGNDKSIKCEQNLGHDTMYWYKQDSKKFLKIMFSYNNKELIINETVPNRFSPKSPDKAHLNLHINSLELGDSAVYFCASSPTGKGQPQHFGDGTRLSIL.

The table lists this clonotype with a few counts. The CDR3 nucleotides are TGTGCCAGCAGCTTAGATCCGGGAGCGCCACTTTACAATGAGCAGTTCTTC. Translation gives CASSLDPGAPLYNEQFF. V gene TRBV7-2 combines with J gene TRBJ2-1; D may be TRBD2 (6 bases). V was pared by 1 base and J by 4 bases, with 17 bases between. The CDR3 spans 17 residues. Germline V CDR1 and CDR2: SGHTA, FQGNSA.

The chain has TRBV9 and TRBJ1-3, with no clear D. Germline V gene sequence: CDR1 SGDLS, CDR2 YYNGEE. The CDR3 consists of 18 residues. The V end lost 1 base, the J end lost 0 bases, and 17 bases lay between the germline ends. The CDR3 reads CASSVSPGQPSSGNTIYF. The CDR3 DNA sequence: TGTGCCAGCAGCGTAAGCCCCGGGCAGCCAAGCTCTGGAAACACCATATATTTT.

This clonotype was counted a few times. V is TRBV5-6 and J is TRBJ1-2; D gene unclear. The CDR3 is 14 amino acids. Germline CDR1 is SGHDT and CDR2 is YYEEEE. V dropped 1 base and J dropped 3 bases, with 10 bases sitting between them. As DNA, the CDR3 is TGTGCCAGCAGCTTGACGGACTTCGACTATGGCTACACCTTC. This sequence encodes CASSLTDFDYGYTF.

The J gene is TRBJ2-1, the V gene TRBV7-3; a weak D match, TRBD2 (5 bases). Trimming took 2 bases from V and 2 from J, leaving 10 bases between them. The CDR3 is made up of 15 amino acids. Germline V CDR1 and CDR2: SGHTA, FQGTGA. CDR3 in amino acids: CASSLGGSAYNEQFF. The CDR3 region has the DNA TGTGCCAGCAGCTTAGGTGGGAGTGCCTACAATGAGCAGTTCTTC.

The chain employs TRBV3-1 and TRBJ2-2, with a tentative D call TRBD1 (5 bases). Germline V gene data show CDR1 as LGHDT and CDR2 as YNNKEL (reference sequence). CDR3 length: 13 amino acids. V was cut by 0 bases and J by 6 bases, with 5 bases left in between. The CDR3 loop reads CASSQDRAGELFF. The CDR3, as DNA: TGTGCCAGCAGCCAAGACAGGGCCGGGGAGCTGTTTTTT.

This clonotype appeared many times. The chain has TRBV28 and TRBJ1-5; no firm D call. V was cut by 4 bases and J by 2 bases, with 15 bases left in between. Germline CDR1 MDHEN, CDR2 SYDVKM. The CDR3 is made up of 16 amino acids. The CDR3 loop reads CASSYPGGSGNQPQHF. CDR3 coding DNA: TGTGCCAGCAGTTACCCCGGAGGGTCGGGCAATCAGCCCCAGCATTTT.

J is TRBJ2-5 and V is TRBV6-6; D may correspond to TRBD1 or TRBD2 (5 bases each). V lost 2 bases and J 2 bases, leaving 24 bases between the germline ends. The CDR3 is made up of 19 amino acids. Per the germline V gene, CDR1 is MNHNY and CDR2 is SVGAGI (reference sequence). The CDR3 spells CASSYLFMMSGSMQETQYF. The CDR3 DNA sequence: TGTGCCAGCAGTTACCTGTTTATGATGTCAGGGAGCATGCAAGAGACCCAGTACTTC.

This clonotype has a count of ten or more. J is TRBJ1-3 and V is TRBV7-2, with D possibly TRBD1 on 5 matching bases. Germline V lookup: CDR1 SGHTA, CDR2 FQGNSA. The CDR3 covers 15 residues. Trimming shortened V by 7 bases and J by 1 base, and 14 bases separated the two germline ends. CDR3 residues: CASTEEGPSGNTIYF. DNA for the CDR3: TGTGCCAGCACGGAGGAGGGGCCTTCTGGAAACACCATATATTTT.

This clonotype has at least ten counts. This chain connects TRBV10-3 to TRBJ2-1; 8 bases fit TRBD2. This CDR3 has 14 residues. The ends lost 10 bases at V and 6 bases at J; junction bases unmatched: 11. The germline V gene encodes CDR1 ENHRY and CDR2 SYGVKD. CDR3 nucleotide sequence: TGTGCCACAGAAGCGGGAGATGAGGTCAATGAGCAGTTCTTC. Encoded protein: CATEAGDEVNEQFF.

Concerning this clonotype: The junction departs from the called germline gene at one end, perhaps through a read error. CDR3 bases: TGTGCCAGCAGCTTAGCGGGGACTAGCGGGAGGAGGGAGCAGCACTTC. It encodes CASSLAGTSGRREQHF. The rearrangement joins TRBV7-2 to TRBJ2-7; TRBD2 matches at 15 bases. Germline V lookup: CDR1 SGHTA, CDR2 FQGNSA. CDR3 length: 16 amino acids.

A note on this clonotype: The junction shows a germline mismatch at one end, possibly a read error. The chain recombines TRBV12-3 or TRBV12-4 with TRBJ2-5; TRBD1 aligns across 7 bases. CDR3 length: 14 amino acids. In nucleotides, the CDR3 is TGCGCCAGCAGCCCCACGACAGGGCAAGAGACCCAGTACTTC. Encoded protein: CASSPTTGQETQYF.

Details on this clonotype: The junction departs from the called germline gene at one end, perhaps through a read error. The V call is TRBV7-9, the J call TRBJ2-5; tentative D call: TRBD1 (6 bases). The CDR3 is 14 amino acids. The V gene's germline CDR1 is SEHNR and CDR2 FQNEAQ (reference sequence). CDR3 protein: CASQSQGYQETQYF. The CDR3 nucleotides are TGTGCCAGCCAATCCCAGGGGTATCAAGAGACCCAATACTTC.

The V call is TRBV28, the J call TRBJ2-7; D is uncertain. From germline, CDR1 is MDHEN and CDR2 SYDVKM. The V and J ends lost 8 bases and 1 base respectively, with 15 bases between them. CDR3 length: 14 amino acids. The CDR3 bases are TGTGCCAGCTGGAATGCCAGGCGGTCCTACGAGCAGTACTTC. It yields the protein CASWNARRSYEQYF.

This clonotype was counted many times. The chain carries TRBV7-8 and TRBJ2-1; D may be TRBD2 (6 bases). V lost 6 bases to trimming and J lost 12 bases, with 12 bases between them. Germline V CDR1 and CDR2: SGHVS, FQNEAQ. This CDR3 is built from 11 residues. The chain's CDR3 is CASRFGSVQFF. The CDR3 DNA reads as TGTGCCAGCAGATTCGGGAGTGTGCAGTTCTTC.

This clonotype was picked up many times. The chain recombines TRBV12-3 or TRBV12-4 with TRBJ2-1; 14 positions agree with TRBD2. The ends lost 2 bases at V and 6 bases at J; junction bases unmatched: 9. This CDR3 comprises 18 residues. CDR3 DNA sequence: TGTGCCAGCAGTTTACTTGGACTAGCGGGAGGAAGGCGCAATGAGCAGTTCTTC. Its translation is CASSLLGLAGGRRNEQFF.